One and the same sample provided the 4 T cell receptor beta chains below, sequenced in a study of shared clonotypes between healthy human individuals. Data came from immunoSEQ multiplex PCR; TCRdb stores just in-frame clones and leaves some out. The data show approximately 2.4 million clones, approximately 96% seen once. Sequencing was performed on naive CD4+ T cells sorted from blood. Subset indicated: CD45RA+ positively selected. The receptors were gathered from a man aged 18 to 30 in good health.

The chain employs TRBV19 and TRBJ1-1, with D unclear. Trimming left V 4 bases short and J 0 bases short, with 9 bases between. This CDR3 is 14 amino acids long. CDR1 and CDR2 (germline): LNHDA, SQIVND (reference sequence). The CDR3 protein is CASSSRALNTEAFF. The CDR3, as DNA: TGTGCCAGTAGTAGTCGGGCCCTGAACACTGAAGCTTTCTTT.

CDR3 in DNA: TGCAGTGCTAGAGACCAGTATGGCTACACCTTC. Protein sequence: CSARDQYGYTF. This chain links TRBV20-1 with TRBJ1-2; D unclear. Per germline, CDR1 DFQATT and CDR2 SNEGSKA (reference sequence). V lost 0 bases and J 5 bases, leaving 4 bases between the germline ends. CDR3 length equals 11 residues.

The rearrangement uses TRBV10-1 and TRBJ2-1; 10 bases match TRBD2. There are 17 residues in the CDR3. Germline CDR1 and CDR2: WNHNN and SYGVQD (reference sequence). V lost 4 bases, J lost 3 bases, and 9 bases stayed unmatched. The CDR3 protein is CASSGPSSGGIYNEQFF. The CDR3 coding sequence is TGCGCCAGCAGTGGCCCGAGTAGCGGGGGGATCTACAATGAGCAGTTCTTC.

V gene TRBV5-1 combines with J gene TRBJ2-7, with 9 bases lining up with TRBD1. The germline V gene encodes CDR1 SGHRS and CDR2 YFSETQ. V gave up 4 bases and J gave up 6 bases; unmatched junction bases: 8. The CDR3 totals 14 residues. The CDR3 bases are TGCGCCAGCAGCCCGGGGACAGGGAGTGCCGAGCAGTACTTC. This gives the protein CASSPGTGSAEQYF.